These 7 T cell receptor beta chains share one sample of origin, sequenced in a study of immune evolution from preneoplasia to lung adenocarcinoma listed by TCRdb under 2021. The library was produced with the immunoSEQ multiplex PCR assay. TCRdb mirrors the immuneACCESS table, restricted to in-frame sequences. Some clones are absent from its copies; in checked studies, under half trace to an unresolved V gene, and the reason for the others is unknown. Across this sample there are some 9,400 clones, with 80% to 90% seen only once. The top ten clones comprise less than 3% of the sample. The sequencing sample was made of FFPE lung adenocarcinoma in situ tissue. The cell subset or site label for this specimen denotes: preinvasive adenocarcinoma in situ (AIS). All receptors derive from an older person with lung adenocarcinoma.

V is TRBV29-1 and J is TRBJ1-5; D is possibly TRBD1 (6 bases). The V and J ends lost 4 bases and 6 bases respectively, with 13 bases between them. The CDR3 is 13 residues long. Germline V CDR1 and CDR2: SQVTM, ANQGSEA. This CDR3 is CSVGQELGQPQHF. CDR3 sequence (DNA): TGCAGCGTTGGACAGGAATTGGGTCAGCCCCAGCATTTT.

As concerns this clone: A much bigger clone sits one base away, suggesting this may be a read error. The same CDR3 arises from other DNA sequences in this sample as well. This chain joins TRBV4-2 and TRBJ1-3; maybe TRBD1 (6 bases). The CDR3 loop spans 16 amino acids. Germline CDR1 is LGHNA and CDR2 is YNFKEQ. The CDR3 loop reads CASSQASGASGNTIYF. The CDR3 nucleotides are TGTGCCAGCAGCCAGGCTTCAGGGGCATCTGGAAACACTATATATTTT.

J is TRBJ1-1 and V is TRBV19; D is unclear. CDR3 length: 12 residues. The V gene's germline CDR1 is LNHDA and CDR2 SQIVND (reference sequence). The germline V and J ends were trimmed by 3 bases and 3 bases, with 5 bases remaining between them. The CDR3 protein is CASSMIYTEAFF. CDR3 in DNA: TGTGCCAGTAGTATGATATACACTGAAGCTTTCTTT.

CDR3 DNA sequence: TGCGCCAGCAGCGGAGGAACTAATGAAAAACTGTTTTTT. As protein: CASSGGTNEKLFF. The gene calls are TRBV5-1 and TRBJ1-4; D remains ambiguous. The CDR3 consists of 13 residues. V was trimmed by 4 bases and J by 1 base, leaving 5 bases between them. Germline V CDR1 and CDR2: SGHRS, YFSETQ.

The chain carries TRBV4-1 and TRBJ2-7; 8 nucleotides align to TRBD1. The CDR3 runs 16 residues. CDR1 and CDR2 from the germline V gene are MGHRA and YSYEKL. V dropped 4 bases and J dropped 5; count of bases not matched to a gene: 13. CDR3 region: CASSRSPDRGFHEQYF. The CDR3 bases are TGCGCCAGCAGCCGGTCGCCAGACAGGGGATTCCACGAGCAGTACTTC.

The CDR3 DNA sequence: TGTGCCAGCAGCTCGCCGGGACAGGGGTCCCACGAGCAGTACTTC. This gives the protein CASSSPGQGSHEQYF. This chain connects TRBV5-4 to TRBJ2-7; 10 bases match TRBD1. There are 15 residues in the CDR3. Looked up from germline, CDR1 is SGHNT and CDR2 is YYREEE (reference sequence). The trim removed 3 bases at V and 5 bases at J, leaving 8 bases unmatched.

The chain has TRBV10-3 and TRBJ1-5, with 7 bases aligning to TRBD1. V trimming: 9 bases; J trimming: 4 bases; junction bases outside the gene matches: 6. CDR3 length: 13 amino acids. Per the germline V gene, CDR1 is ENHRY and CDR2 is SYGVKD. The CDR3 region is CAIGTAGNQPQHF. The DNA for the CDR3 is TGTGCCATTGGGACAGCGGGGAATCAGCCCCAGCATTTT.